What follows are 5 T cell receptor beta chains derived from one specimen sequenced in a study of blood T cell repertoires in COVID-19. Only in-frame clones appear in the TCRdb table, and some are missing; sequencing was by immunoSEQ multiplex PCR. The data contain roughly 240,000 clones, roughly 85% of them seen just once; the ten biggest clones take up about 5.1%. Sequenced: peripheral blood. The receptor set was obtained from a man aged 50-59 years with COVID-19, enrolled during active disease.

This chain joins TRBV5-6 and TRBJ2-3, with 8 positions matching TRBD1. Trimming cost V 5 bases and J 3 bases; bases outside gene matches: 2. Germline V gene sequence: CDR1 SGHDT, CDR2 YYEEEE. This CDR3 region has 13 residues. The CDR3 is CASRRTGTDTQYF. Here the CDR3 DNA reads TGTGCCAGCAGGAGGACAGGGACAGATACGCAGTATTTT.

This chain uses TRBV3-1 (or the pseudogene TRBV3-2) with TRBJ2-2; a weak D match, TRBD1 (6 bases). V dropped 3 bases and J dropped 3 bases, with 14 bases sitting between them. CDR3 length equals 16 residues. CDR1 LGHDT and CDR2 YNNKEL come from the germline V gene (reference sequence). The DNA for the CDR3 is TGTGCCAGCAGCCAGAGCAGGGGTATGGACACCGGGGAGCTGTTTTTT. This gives the protein CASSQSRGMDTGELFF.

The V and J genes are TRBV9 and TRBJ2-1; 10 bases are a match to TRBD2. With V trimmed by 2 bases and J by 4 bases, 9 bases remained unmatched. Germline CDR1 reads SGDLS; CDR2 reads YYNGEE. This CDR3 has 17 residues. The chain's CDR3 is CASSVRGSGGPYNEQFF. CDR3 nucleotide sequence: TGTGCCAGCAGCGTTCGAGGTAGCGGGGGGCCATACAATGAGCAGTTCTTC.

The V call is TRBV3-1 (or the pseudogene TRBV3-2), the J call TRBJ1-2; weak D call: TRBD1 (5 bases). Between the trimmed V and J ends, which lost 1 base and 7 bases, there was a span of 16 bases. Germline assignment: CDR1 LGHDT and CDR2 YNNKEL (reference sequence). The CDR3 consists of 15 residues. CDR3 nucleotides: TGTGCCAGCAGCCAAGTGTCTGGGGCAAGTGTTGGCTACACCTTC. It translates to CASSQVSGASVGYTF.

This chain uses TRBV6-6 with TRBJ1-5, with D tentatively TRBD1 (5 bases). Germline-derived CDR1 and CDR2 are MNHNY and SVGAGI (reference sequence). This CDR3 is built from 13 residues. V was trimmed by 6 bases and J by 3 bases, leaving 9 bases between them. The CDR3 protein is CASSDRSNQPQHF. CDR3 sequence (DNA): TGTGCCAGCAGCGACAGATCCAATCAGCCCCAGCATTTT.